This T cell receptor (beta chain) was obtained from a study of T cells in Graves' hyperthyroidism and ophthalmopathy. General study findings and limits: The blood repertoire included most of the expanded thyroid clonotypes above 0.001.

RNA transcripts were the template for amplifying TCR beta CDR3 regions. HTBI primers drove first-round RT-PCR of the TCR CDR3. TCRdb analysed the multiplex PCR reads with MiXCR anew, one entry per CDR3 protein. The data show 560,000 or so distinct CDR3 sequences, with roughly 46% seen just once and 8.2% held by the top ten. This clonotype was counted many times. Its antigen remains unknown. Germline loops: CDR1 LNHNV, CDR2 YYDKDF (reference sequence). Trimming left V 5 bases short and J 3 bases short, with 16 bases between. The CDR3 length is 15 residues. Exclusion of a patient resulted from uncontrolled infection, other autoimmune disease, pregnancy or lactation.

The material sequenced was peripheral blood or thyroid tissue (not recorded which). The chain combines TRBV15 with TRBJ1-1; D is possibly TRBD1 (6 bases). The clonotype originates from a young woman with Graves' hyperthyroidism. The CDR3 DNA reads as TGTGCCACCAGCCGAGGGAGGGCAGGGGACACTGAAGCTTTCTTT. Its translation: CATSRGRAGDTEAFF.